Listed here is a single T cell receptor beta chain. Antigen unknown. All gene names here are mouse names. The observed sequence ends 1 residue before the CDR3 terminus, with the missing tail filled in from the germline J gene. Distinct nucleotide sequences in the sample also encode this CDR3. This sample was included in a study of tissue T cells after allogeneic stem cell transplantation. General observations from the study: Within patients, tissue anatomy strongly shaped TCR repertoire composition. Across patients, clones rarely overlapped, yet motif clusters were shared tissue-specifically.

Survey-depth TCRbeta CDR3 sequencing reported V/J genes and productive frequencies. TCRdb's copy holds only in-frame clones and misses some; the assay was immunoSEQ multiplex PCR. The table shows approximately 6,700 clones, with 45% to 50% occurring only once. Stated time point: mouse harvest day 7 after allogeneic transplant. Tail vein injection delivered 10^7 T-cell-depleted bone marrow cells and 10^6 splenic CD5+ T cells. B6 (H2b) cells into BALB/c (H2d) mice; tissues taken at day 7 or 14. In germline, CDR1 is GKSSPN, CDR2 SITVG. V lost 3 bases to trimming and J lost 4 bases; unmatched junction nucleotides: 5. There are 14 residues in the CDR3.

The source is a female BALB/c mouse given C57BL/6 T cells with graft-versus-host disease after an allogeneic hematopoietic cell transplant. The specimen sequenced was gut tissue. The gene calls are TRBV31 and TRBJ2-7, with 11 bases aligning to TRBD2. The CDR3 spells CAWSLGTGGYEQYF. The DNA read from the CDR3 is TGTGCCTGGAGCCTGGGGACTGGGGGATATGAACAGTAC.